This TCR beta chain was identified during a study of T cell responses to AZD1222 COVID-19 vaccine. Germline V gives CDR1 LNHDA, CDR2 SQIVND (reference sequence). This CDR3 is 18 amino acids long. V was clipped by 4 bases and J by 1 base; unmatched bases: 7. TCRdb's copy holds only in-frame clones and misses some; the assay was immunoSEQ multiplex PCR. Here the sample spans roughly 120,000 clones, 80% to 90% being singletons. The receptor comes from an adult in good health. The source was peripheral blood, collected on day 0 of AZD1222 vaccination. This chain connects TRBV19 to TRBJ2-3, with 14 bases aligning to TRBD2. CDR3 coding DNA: TGTGCCAGTAGTAGGACTAGCGGGGGGATGTTTGGCACAGATACGCAGTATTTT. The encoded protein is CASSRTSGGMFGTDTQYF.